This TCR beta chain is from a study of blood T cell repertoires in COVID-19. Study in general: Researchers got acute and convalescent COVID-19 samples from the United States, Italy and Spain. Sources were T cells, B-cell-depleted T cells, or PBMCs; the material itself was cDNA or gDNA.

CDR1 LGHNA and CDR2 YSLEER come from the germline V gene. The CDR3 length is 15 residues. Trimming removed 0 bases from V and 4 bases from J, with 12 bases in between. Sequencing used immunoSEQ multiplex PCR; TCRdb keeps in-frame clones, though not all of them. The repertoire includes some 60,000 clones, 80% to 85% of them detected once, and about 9.2% sits in the top ten. Patients at the Seattle site were enrolled during active infection and followed longitudinally. Sequences were obtained from peripheral blood. The rearrangement joins TRBV4-3 to TRBJ1-1; D is perhaps TRBD1 (5 bases). This TCR was recovered from a man older than 75 with COVID-19, enrolled during active disease. The CDR3 here is CASSQDGRVTTEAFF. The CDR3, as DNA: TGCGCCAGCAGCCAAGACGGCAGGGTTACCACTGAAGCTTTCTTT.